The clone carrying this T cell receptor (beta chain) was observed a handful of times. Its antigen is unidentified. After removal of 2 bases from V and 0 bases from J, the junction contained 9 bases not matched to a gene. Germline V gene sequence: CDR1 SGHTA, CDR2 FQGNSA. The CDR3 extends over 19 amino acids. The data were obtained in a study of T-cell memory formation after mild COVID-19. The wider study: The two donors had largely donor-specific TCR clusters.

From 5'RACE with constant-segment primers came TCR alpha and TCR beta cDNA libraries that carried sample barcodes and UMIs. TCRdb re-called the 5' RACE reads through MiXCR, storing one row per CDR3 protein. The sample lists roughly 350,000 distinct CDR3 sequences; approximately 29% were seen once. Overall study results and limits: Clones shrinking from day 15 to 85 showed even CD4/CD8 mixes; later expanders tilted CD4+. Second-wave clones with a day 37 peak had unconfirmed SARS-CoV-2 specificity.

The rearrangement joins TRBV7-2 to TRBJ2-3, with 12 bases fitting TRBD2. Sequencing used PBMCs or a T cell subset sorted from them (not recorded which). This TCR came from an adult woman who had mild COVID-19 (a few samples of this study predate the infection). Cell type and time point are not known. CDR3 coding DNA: TGTGCCAGCAGCTTACTGAGGGGACTAGCGGGCACTAGCACAGATACGCAGTATTTT. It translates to CASSLLRGLAGTSTDTQYF. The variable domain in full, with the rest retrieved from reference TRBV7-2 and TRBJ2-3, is GAGVSQSPSNKVTEKGKDVELRCDPISGHTALYWYRQSLGQGLEFLIYFQGNSAPDKSGLPSDRFSAERTGGSVSTLTIQRTQQEDSAVYLCASSLLRGLAGTSTDTQYFGPGTRLTVL.